Listed below are T cell receptor beta chains from one sample, sequenced in a study of T cells after yellow fever vaccination. TCRdb recomputed calls from the 5' RACE reads with MiXCR, one row per CDR3 protein. The table includes hundreds of thousands of distinct CDR3 sequences, roughly 6.1% detected once. Material: PBMCs, obtained 5 days after the yellow fever booster vaccination. These receptors originate from a man aged 25 to 45 who received the YFV17D yellow fever vaccine. Both conserved end residues are part of each CDR3. The order of the fields is V gene, D gene, CDR3 length, J gene, clone size, CDR3 DNA, CDR3 protein. D genes are given only for firm matches. Rows give clone size only sometimes, using once, few, many, or a class for an expanded clone.

TRBV15	TRBD1	13	TRBJ2-5	few	TGTGCCACCAGCGGACAGGGCGGGTCGACCCAGTACTTC	CATSGQGGSTQYF
TRBV19	TRBD2	14	TRBJ2-5	many	TGTGCCAGTAGTACCGGCCTAGCGGGAGAGACCCAGTACTTC	CASSTGLAGETQYF
TRBV12-3/TRBV12-4	-	14	TRBJ2-7	-	TGTGCCAGCAGTCGGGATGGGACCTCCTACGAGCAGTACTTC	CASSRDGTSYEQYF
TRBV28	TRBD2	18	TRBJ2-3	-	TGTGCCAGCAGTTCGCCTGGGACTAGCGGGATGACAGCTGATACGCAGTATTTT	CASSSPGTSGMTADTQYF
TRBV12-3/TRBV12-4	TRBD1	14	TRBJ1-3	many	TGTGCCAGCAGTTGGGGGACAGACGGAAACACCATATATTTT	CASSWGTDGNTIYF
TRBV5-4	-	15	TRBJ2-1	-	TGTGCCAGCAGCCCGGAGCGGACATCCTACAATGAGCAGTTCTTC	CASSPERTSYNEQFF
TRBV11-2	TRBD1	17	TRBJ2-1	few	TGTGCCAGCAGCTTAGAGGCCTACGGGACAGGGTATTCTGAGCAGTTCTTC	CASSLEAYGTGYSEQFF
TRBV7-9	-	15	TRBJ2-5	-	TGTGCCAGCAGCACCGCGGGCCGGGCGTCTGAGACCCAGTACTTC	CASSTAGRASETQYF
TRBV9	-	13	TRBJ1-2	many	TGTGCCAGCAGCGTAGGGACCCATATGGGCTACACCTTC	CASSVGTHMGYTF
TRBV13	-	11	TRBJ2-1	-	TGTGCCTGCCGGGCCCACAATGAGCAGTTCTTC	CACRAHNEQFF
TRBV24-1	TRBD1	14	TRBJ2-1	-	TGTGCCACCAGGAGGACAGGGGGCACCAATGAGCAGTTCTTC	CATRRTGGTNEQFF
TRBV21-1	-	18	TRBJ2-4	few	TGTGCCAGCACCCCTCGGCAGCGGAAGGATCTTTCCAAAAACATTCAGTACTTC	CASTPRQRKDLSKNIQYF
TRBV7-9	TRBD1	15	TRBJ2-3	-	TGTGCCAGCAGCCCTGGGACAGAAGGCACAGATACGCAGTATTTT	CASSPGTEGTDTQYF
TRBV14	-	13	TRBJ2-7	many	TGTGCCAGCGGGTCACGGGGGCCGTACGAGCAGTACTTC	CASGSRGPYEQYF
TRBV12-3/TRBV12-4	-	13	TRBJ1-2	many	TGTGCCAGCGGCCCCGGAGGGGAGGATGGCTACACCTTC	CASGPGGEDGYTF
TRBV12-3/TRBV12-4	-	12	TRBJ2-2	many	TGTGCCAGCAGTTTCTTCACCGGGGAGCTGTTTTTT	CASSFFTGELFF
TRBV20-1	TRBD2	15	TRBJ2-7	few	TGCAGTGCTAGAGTTTTGGGTCTAGCGGGGACGAAGCAGTACTTC	CSARVLGLAGTKQYF
TRBV12-3/TRBV12-4	-	12	TRBJ1-5	many	TGTGCCAGCAGTAGAACTAATCAGCCCCAGCATTTT	CASSRTNQPQHF
TRBV5-4	-	15	TRBJ2-3	many	TGTGCCAGCAGCTCCCGGGGAGGTAGGACAGATACGCAGTATTTT	CASSSRGGRTDTQYF
TRBV6-5	-	17	TRBJ2-2	-	TGTGCCAGCAGTTCACACTTCCAGGGATTGGGGACCGGGGAGCTGTTTTTT	CASSSHFQGLGTGELFF
TRBV20-1	TRBD1	13	TRBJ2-7	many	TGCAGTGCTAGTCGAGACAGGGGCTACGAGCAGTACTTC	CSASRDRGYEQYF
TRBV9	-	13	TRBJ1-2	-	TGTGCCAGCAGCGGGCAGGGATACTATGGCTACACCTTC	CASSGQGYYGYTF
TRBV29-1	-	12	TRBJ2-2	few	TGCAGCGTTGATGGGGGGAGCCGGGAGCTGTTTTTT	CSVDGGSRELFF
TRBV6-6	-	12	TRBJ1-5	many	TGTGCCAGCAGTTTCCGAGGTCGGTCCCAGCATTTT	CASSFRGRSQHF
TRBV20-1	-	15	TRBJ2-5	few	TGCAGTGCTAGTGCTCCCGGGACGGCGGGGGAGACCCAGTACTTC	CSASAPGTAGETQYF
TRBV11-2	TRBD2	20	TRBJ2-6	-	TGTGCCAGCAGCGTAATGATAGGTAGCGGGGGTACCTCTGGGGCCAACGTCCTGACTTTC	CASSVMIGSGGTSGANVLTF
TRBV7-2	TRBD2	16	TRBJ2-1	many	TGTGCCAGCAGCATCAGAATAGCGGGGGCCTACAATGAGCAGTTCTTC	CASSIRIAGAYNEQFF
TRBV24-1	-	14	TRBJ2-1	-	TGTGCCACCAGTGATTTTAACAGACACTATGAGCAGTTCTTC	CATSDFNRHYEQFF
TRBV6-1	-	14	TRBJ2-7	few	TGTGCCAGCAGTGAGTCTGGGAGGGGGGACGAGCAGTACTTC	CASSESGRGDEQYF
TRBV19	-	16	TRBJ2-7	-	TGTGCCAGTAGTTCCTCCACATCGACAGGATCCTACGAGCAGTACTTC	CASSSSTSTGSYEQYF
TRBV6-2/TRBV6-3	-	17	TRBJ2-2	-	TGTGCCAGCAGCCCCACCTGGCAGGGGTTCAACACCGGGGAGCTGTTTTTT	CASSPTWQGFNTGELFF